This T cell receptor (beta chain) was found in a study of human T cells and chemical hapten exposure. Study in general: Per-sample TCR yields varied mainly from small pooled library volume differences.

Germline V CDR1 and CDR2: SGDLS, YYNGEE. The CDR3 length is 13 residues. Trimming took off 3 bases at V and 6 bases at J, with 13 bases between the two ends. Study-level findings and limits: Controls formed significantly fewer large CDR3 similarity clusters than expanded TCRs did.

Regarding this clonotype: The antigen remains unidentified.

TCRdb re-analysed the RACE reads in MiXCR, keeping a single row per CDR3 protein. The top ten clones hold 2% to 3% of a sample with some 360,000 distinct CDR3 sequences, roughly 5% of them seen once. Time point indicated: pre-sensitization, week 0. Treatment noted: therapeutic diphenylcyclopropenone sensitization with weekly scalp DPC. The chain employs TRBV9 and TRBJ2-7; D perhaps matches TRBD2 (5 bases). The source material was whole blood, sampled in connection with sensitization to the hapten diphenylcyclopropenone (DPC). The receptor was derived from a woman aged 50 to 65 with alopecia areata. Some clones in this sample may be carry-over from other donors' samples. The CDR3 DNA reads as TGTGCCAGCAGCGAGATCGTGGGGAGCGAGCAGTACTTC. This encodes CASSEIVGSEQYF.